The 21 T cell receptor beta chains below were found in one sample sequenced in a study of identical twins. Via MiXCR, TCRdb re-called the 5' RACE reads, giving one row per CDR3 protein. The sample includes just under 550,000 distinct CDR3 sequences, 13% to 15% of them seen just once. The data were also submitted as part of a second study, on yellow fever vaccine responses in identical twins.

Sequencing was performed on CD4+ T cells sorted from blood. These receptors were collected from a young woman in good health.

This clonotype was detected only a few times. The V and J genes are TRBV5-1 and TRBJ2-5; the D gene is possibly TRBD2 (5 bases). Trimming left V 2 bases short and J 5 bases short, with 19 bases between. The CDR3 covers 16 residues. CDR1 is SGHRS, CDR2 YFSETQ, per germline. The CDR3 spells CASSFGELIVSETQYF. The DNA for the CDR3 is TGCGCCAGCAGCTTCGGGGAGCTGATTGTGTCGGAGACCCAGTACTTC.

The rearrangement links TRBV12-3 or TRBV12-4 to TRBJ1-1; D gene unclear. The V and J ends lost 3 bases and 1 base respectively, with 12 bases between them. CDR3 length equals 15 residues. CDR3 nucleotides: TGTGCCAGCAGTTTCAGTCCCCGTCCGAACACTGAAGCTTTCTTT. Translated: CASSFSPRPNTEAFF.

This clonotype was seen at least ten times. This rearrangement joins TRBV7-8 to TRBJ2-2; 7 bases agree with TRBD1. Germline CDR1 and CDR2: SGHVS and FQNEAQ. V lost 5 bases to trimming and J lost 6 bases; unmatched junction nucleotides: 6. The CDR3 loop spans 14 amino acids. The CDR3 loop reads CASSPLQGPGELFF. The CDR3 DNA is TGTGCCAGCAGCCCGTTACAGGGGCCCGGGGAGCTGTTTTTT.

This rearrangement joins TRBV11-2 to TRBJ2-7; D not certain. Trimming removed 5 bases from V and 0 bases from J, with 11 bases in between. This CDR3 has 14 residues. Germline CDR1 and CDR2: SGHAT and FQNNGV. DNA of the CDR3: TGTGCCAGCAGCGCCAGACGGGCCTCCTACGAGCAGTACTTC. Translation gives CASSARRASYEQYF.

The V gene is TRBV5-5, the J gene TRBJ2-6; tentative D call: TRBD2 (6 bases). The CDR3 extends over 18 amino acids. Trimming took 1 base from V and 0 from J, leaving 14 bases between them. The germline V gene has CDR1 SGHKS and CDR2 YYEKEE (reference sequence). As DNA, the CDR3 is TGTGCCAGCAGCTTGAAAACTAGCTTGGGCTCTGGGGCCAACGTCCTGACTTTC. It is translated as CASSLKTSLGSGANVLTF.

There are a few counts of this clonotype. The chain joins TRBV19 to TRBJ2-1; D remains unclear. The germline V gene has CDR1 LNHDA and CDR2 SQIVND (reference sequence). Deletions cut 4 bases from V and 15 bases from J, with 10 bases between. CDR3 length: 10 amino acids. The CDR3 DNA follows: TGTGCCAGTAGTACTCCCCCGCGGTTCTTC. The encoded protein is CASSTPPRFF.

The chain employs TRBV12-3 or TRBV12-4 and TRBJ1-4, with unresolved D. The CDR3 loop spans 15 amino acids. The ends were cut back, 5 bases at V and 7 bases at J, with 17 bases in the middle. The CDR3 loop reads CASSPTGPSGEKLFF. The CDR3 DNA is TGTGCCAGCAGTCCTACCGGGCCATCAGGTGAAAAACTGTTTTTT.

This clonotype was recorded a few times. The CDR3 bases are TGTGCCAGCAGCTTAGAGCCTAGCGGGGCCGAGCAGTACTTC. Amino acid sequence: CASSLEPSGAEQYF. The chain uses TRBV7-8 and TRBJ2-7; 9 bases are shared with TRBD2. Per germline, CDR1 SGHVS and CDR2 FQNEAQ. The V and J ends lost 1 base and 6 bases, in that order; junction bases with no gene match: 4. CDR3 length: 14 residues.

The table lists this clonotype with a few counts. The chain joins TRBV4-2 to TRBJ2-4, with D perhaps TRBD1 (6 bases). The CDR3 spans 16 residues. The germline V and J ends were trimmed by 2 bases and 1 base, with 12 bases remaining between them. Germline-derived CDR1 and CDR2 are LGHNA and YNFKEQ. The CDR3 sequence is CASSQSQGLAKNIQYF. DNA of the CDR3: TGTGCCAGCAGCCAATCACAGGGTTTGGCCAAAAACATTCAGTACTTC.

There are a few counts of this clonotype. V gene TRBV20-1 combines with J gene TRBJ2-3; D uncertain. V was clipped by 5 bases and J by 2 bases, with 5 bases between them. The CDR3 consists of 11 residues. Germline V gene lookup returns CDR1 DFQATT and CDR2 SNEGSKA (reference sequence). CDR3 residues: CSAGITDTQYF. CDR3 nucleotides: TGCAGTGCTGGAATCACAGATACGCAGTATTTT.

The chain uses TRBV6-1 and TRBJ2-3, with no clear D. V gave up 8 bases and J gave up 3 bases, with 15 bases separating them. Germline CDR1 and CDR2: MNHNS and SASEGT. The length of the CDR3 is 14 residues. Here the CDR3 reads CASRPITLTDTQYF. The CDR3 DNA reads TGTGCCAGCCGGCCGATTACTCTGACAGATACGCAGTATTTT.

This chain joins TRBV29-1 and TRBJ2-3, with 8 bases identical to TRBD1. After removal of 1 base from V and 1 base from J, the junction contained 1 base not matched to a gene. CDR3 length: 14 amino acids. The germline V gene encodes CDR1 SQVTM and CDR2 ANQGSEA. The CDR3 spells CSVEAGGRTDTQYF. CDR3 bases: TGCAGCGTTGAAGCAGGGGGCCGCACAGATACGCAGTATTTT.

This clonotype has at least ten counts. The chain recombines TRBV10-3 with TRBJ2-1; no reliable D call. V lost 0 bases and J 3 bases, leaving 6 bases between the germline ends. Germline values: CDR1 ENHRY, CDR2 SYGVKD. The CDR3 totals 14 residues. CDR3 DNA: TGTGCCATCAGTGAGTCGGCCTACTACAATGAGCAGTTCTTC. Protein sequence: CAISESAYYNEQFF.

This clonotype showed up just a few times. J is TRBJ2-1 and V is TRBV3-1; D tentatively fits TRBD1 or TRBD2 (5 bases each). This CDR3 is 16 amino acids long. V lost 4 bases and J lost 2, with 15 bases in between. The germline V gene encodes CDR1 LGHDT and CDR2 YNNKEL (reference sequence). In DNA form, the CDR3 reads TGTGCCAGCAGCCCCGGGACCGATAGTCCCTACAATGAGCAGTTCTTC. Translating gives CASSPGTDSPYNEQFF.

This sequence joins TRBV7-2 and TRBJ2-7; D is perhaps TRBD1 (6 bases). This CDR3 has 16 amino acids. The V gene's germline CDR1 is SGHTA and CDR2 FQGNSA. Between the trimmed V and J ends, which lost 5 bases and 2 bases, there was a span of 19 bases. The CDR3 DNA sequence: TGTGCCAGCAGCCATGGAACCGGGACAAAACCCTACGAGCAGTACTTC. Protein sequence: CASSHGTGTKPYEQYF.

The chain uses TRBV29-1 and TRBJ2-1; 8 bases align to TRBD1. The CDR3 covers 12 residues. The V gene's germline CDR1 is SQVTM and CDR2 ANQGSEA. The CDR3 reads CAYIRGQNEQFF. The CDR3 coding sequence is TGCGCCTACATCAGGGGGCAAAATGAGCAGTTCTTC.

The chain employs TRBV6-1 and TRBJ2-7; possibly TRBD1 for D (5 bases). Germline V lookup: CDR1 MNHNS, CDR2 SASEGT. The CDR3 extends over 15 amino acids. Trimming pared 1 base from V and 4 bases from J, leaving 14 bases between. Here the CDR3 reads CASSEVGVSSYEQYF. DNA for the CDR3: TGTGCCAGCAGTGAAGTAGGGGTCAGTTCTTACGAGCAGTACTTC.

The V and J genes are TRBV20-1 and TRBJ2-3; D is ambiguous. V gave up 6 bases and J gave up 6 bases, with 10 bases separating them. The CDR3 is 11 residues long. Germline CDR1 DFQATT, CDR2 SNEGSKA (reference sequence). Written as DNA, the CDR3 is TGCAGTGCCAGACGCTCGGATACGCAGTATTTT. It yields the protein CSARRSDTQYF.

The genes are TRBV24-1 and TRBJ2-1; D might be TRBD2 (6 bases). V lost 7 bases to trimming and J lost 9 bases, with 12 bases between them. The CDR3 covers 12 residues. The V gene's germline CDR1 is KGHDR and CDR2 SFDVKD. CDR3 protein: CATSSRDFEQFF. The CDR3 DNA is TGTGCCACCAGCTCCCGGGACTTTGAGCAGTTCTTC.

V is TRBV20-1 and J is TRBJ2-3; possibly TRBD1 or TRBD2 for D (6 bases each). The germline V gene has CDR1 DFQATT and CDR2 SNEGSKA (reference sequence). CDR3 size: 14 residues. The V end was cut by 2 bases, the J end by 6 bases, with 15 bases between. In nucleotides, the CDR3 is TGCAGTGCTAGACCCGGGGGCGCCGTGGATACGCAGTATTTT. This encodes CSARPGGAVDTQYF.

CDR3 nucleotides: TGTGCCAGCAGCTTAGACTCACATGAGGAGACCCAGTACTTC. It is translated as CASSLDSHEETQYF. The genes are TRBV7-8 and TRBJ2-5; D is unclear. V lost 1 base, J lost 5 bases, and 11 bases lay in between. CDR1 SGHVS and CDR2 FQNEAQ come from the germline V gene. This CDR3 is built from 14 residues.